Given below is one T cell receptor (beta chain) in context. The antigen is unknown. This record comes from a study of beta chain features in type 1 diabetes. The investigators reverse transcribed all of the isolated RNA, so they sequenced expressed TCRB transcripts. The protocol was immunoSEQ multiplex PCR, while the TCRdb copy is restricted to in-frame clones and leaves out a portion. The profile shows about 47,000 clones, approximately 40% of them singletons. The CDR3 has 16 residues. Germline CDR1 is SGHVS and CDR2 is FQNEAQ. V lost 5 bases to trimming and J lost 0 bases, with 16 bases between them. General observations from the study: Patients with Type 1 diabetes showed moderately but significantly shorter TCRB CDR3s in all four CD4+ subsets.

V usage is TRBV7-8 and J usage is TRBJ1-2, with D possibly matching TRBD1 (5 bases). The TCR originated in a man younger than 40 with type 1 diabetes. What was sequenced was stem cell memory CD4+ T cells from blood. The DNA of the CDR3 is TGTGCCAGCAGCCCCTTGACCAGGGATCCTAACTATGGCTACACCTTC. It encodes CASSPLTRDPNYGYTF.